This T cell receptor beta chain was documented in a study of early T cells in non-severe SARS-CoV-2 infection. In the study overall: Sequencing of unsorted whole blood was done on bulk RNA, leaving chains unpaired. Findings of the study overall: VDJdb matching skewed toward anti-spike CD8 responses, missing private and CD4 specificities.

This clonotype showed up many times. What it binds is unknown. Attached unique molecular identifiers marked individual cDNA molecules. TCRdb processed the 5' RACE reads anew with MiXCR; each CDR3 protein has one entry. The sample yields about 24,000 distinct CDR3 sequences, 4.3% seen once. The CDR3 is 15 residues long. Between the trimmed V and J ends, which lost 5 bases and 1 base, there was a span of 14 bases. The germline CDR1 and CDR2 sequences are SGHAT and FQNNGV. Sequencing used whole blood. The source is an adult who was a healthcare worker with PCR-confirmed SARS-CoV-2 infection or an uninfected control (not recorded which). The V gene is TRBV11-2, the J gene TRBJ2-5; unclear D gene. CDR3 loop: CASSARWRGQETQYF. In DNA, the CDR3 is TGTGCCAGCAGCGCCCGTTGGCGCGGCCAAGAGACCCAGTACTTC.